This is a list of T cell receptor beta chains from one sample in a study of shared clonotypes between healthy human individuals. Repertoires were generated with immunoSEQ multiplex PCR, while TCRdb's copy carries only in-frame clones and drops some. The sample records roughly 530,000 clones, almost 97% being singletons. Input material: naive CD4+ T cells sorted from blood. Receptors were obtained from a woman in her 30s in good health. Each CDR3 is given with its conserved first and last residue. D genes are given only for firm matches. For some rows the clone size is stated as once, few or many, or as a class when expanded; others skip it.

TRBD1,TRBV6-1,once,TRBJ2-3,TGTGCCGGTAACAGGGGAAAAGATACGCAGTATTTT,CAGNRGKDTQYF
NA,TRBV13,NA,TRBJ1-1,TGTGCCAGCAGCTTACCCCGGGTTGGCACTGAAGCTTTCTTT,CASSLPRVGTEAFF
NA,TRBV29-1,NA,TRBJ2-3,TGCAGCGTAACGGGAGCCCTCACAGATACGCAGTATTTT,CSVTGALTDTQYF
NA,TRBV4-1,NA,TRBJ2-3,TGCGCCAGCAGCCCCCTTCCGGGAGAGAGCACAGATACGCAGTATTTT,CASSPLPGESTDTQYF
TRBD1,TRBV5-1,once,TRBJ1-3,TGCGCCAGCAGCTGGACAGGGACCCCTGGAAACACCATATATTTT,CASSWTGTPGNTIYF
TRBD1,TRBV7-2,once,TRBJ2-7,TGTGCCAGCAGCTTAGCCGGACAGGGGTACGAGCAGTACTTC,CASSLAGQGYEQYF
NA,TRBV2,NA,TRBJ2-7,TGTGCCAGCAGTGAGACAAGGGTCTACGAGCAGTACTTC,CASSETRVYEQYF
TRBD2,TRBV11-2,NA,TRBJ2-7,TGTGCCAGCAGCCGGGACTACCCTTACGAGCAGTACTTC,CASSRDYPYEQYF
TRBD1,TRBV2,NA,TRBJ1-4,TGTGCCAGCACCGGACAGGGGGGAACTAATGAAAAACTGTTTTTT,CASTGQGGTNEKLFF
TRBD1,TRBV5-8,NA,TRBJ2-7,TGTGCCAGCAGAACCGGGACAGGGCTCTACGAGCAGTACTTC,CASRTGTGLYEQYF
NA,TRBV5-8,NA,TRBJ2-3,TGTGCCAACAAACGCTCGACAATCCCAGATACGCAGTATTTT,CANKRSTIPDTQYF
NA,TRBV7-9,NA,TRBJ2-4,TGTGCCAGCAGCTCTAAAAACATTCAGTACTTC,CASSSKNIQYF
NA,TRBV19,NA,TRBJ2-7,TGTGCCAGTAGAAGGGGCGTAGACGACGAGCAGTACTTC,CASRRGVDDEQYF
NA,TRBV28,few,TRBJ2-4,TGTGCCAGCAGTTTTAGGGAGACTGGCAAAAACATTCAGTACTTC,CASSFRETGKNIQYF
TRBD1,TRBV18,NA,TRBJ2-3,TGTGCCAGCTCAGTGACAGGGGCTGCAGATACGCAGTATTTT,CASSVTGAADTQYF
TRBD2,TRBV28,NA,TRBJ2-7,TGTGCCAGCAGGACTAGCGGATCCTACGAGCAGTACTTC,CASRTSGSYEQYF
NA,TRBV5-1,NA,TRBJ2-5,TGCGCCAGCAGCTTGGTGACCCCGGGGACCCAGTACTTC,CASSLVTPGTQYF
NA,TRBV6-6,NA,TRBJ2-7,TGTGCCAGCGGCCTTGGGGGGAGAATCTACGAGCAGTACTTC,CASGLGGRIYEQYF
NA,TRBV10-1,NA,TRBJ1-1,TGCGCCAGCAGTGAGGAAGGTCGGAACACTGAAGCTTTCTTT,CASSEEGRNTEAFF
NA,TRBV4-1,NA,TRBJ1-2,TGCGCCAGCAGCCAAGATTCCGGGGGCAGTCGAGCACAAGTTTTCGGCTACACCTTC,CASSQDSGGSRAQVFGYTF
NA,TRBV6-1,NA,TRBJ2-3,TGTGCCAGCAGTGAACGAGGGGCCCGCACAGATACGCAGTATTTT,CASSERGARTDTQYF
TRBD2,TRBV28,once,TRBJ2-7,TGTGCCAGCAGCCCCGGGACTAGCGGGCTGTACGAGCAGTACTTC,CASSPGTSGLYEQYF
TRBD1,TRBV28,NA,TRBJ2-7,TGTGCCAGCAGTCGGGGCGCAGGGGGCGCCAGGTTGGAGCAGTACTTC,CASSRGAGGARLEQYF
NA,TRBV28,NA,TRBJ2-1,TGTGCCAGCAGTACGGTATGGAGGGCCAACAATGAGCAGTTCTTC,CASSTVWRANNEQFF
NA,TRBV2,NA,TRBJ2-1,TGTGCCAGCAGTGTCGACCTTAGCTACAATGAGCAGTTCTTC,CASSVDLSYNEQFF
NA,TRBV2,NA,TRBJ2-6,TGTGCCAGCAGGGGGGGTCCCTCTGGGGCCAACGTCCTGACTTTC,CASRGGPSGANVLTF
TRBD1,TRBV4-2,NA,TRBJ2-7,TGTGCCAGCAGCCAAGGGGGAACAGGGGGGTTCGAGCAGTACTTC,CASSQGGTGGFEQYF
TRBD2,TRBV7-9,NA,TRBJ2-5,TGTGCCAGCAGCCGCCCAGTGGGGACTAGCGCCTCGGGAGAGACCCAGTACTTC,CASSRPVGTSASGETQYF
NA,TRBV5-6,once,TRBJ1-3,TGTGCCAGCAGCTTATACTCTGGAAACACCATATATTTT,CASSLYSGNTIYF
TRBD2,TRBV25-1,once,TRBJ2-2,TGTGCCAGCAGTGAATCGGAGGGAGGGCCTTTCGGGGAGCTGTTTTTT,CASSESEGGPFGELFF
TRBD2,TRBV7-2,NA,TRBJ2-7,TGTGCCAGCAGCTTATCTGCTCCCAGCGGGACTTACTCCTACGAGCAGTACTTC,CASSLSAPSGTYSYEQYF
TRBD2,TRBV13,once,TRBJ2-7,TGTGCCAGCAGCTTACACCTAGCGGCTAGGGACGAGCAGTACTTC,CASSLHLAARDEQYF
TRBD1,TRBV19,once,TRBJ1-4,TGTGCCAGTAGTACCCCACCGGGACAGGGTACTGTAAAACTGTTTTTT,CASSTPPGQGTVKLFF
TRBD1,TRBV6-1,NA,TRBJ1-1,TGTGCCAGCAGCCTAGACAGGGGAGGGACTGAAGCTTTCTTT,CASSLDRGGTEAFF
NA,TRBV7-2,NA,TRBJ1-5,TGTGCCAGCAGCTTATCAACCAGGACGGATAGCAATCAGCCCCAGCATTTT,CASSLSTRTDSNQPQHF
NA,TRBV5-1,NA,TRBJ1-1,TGCGCCAGCAGCTTAACACCGAACACTGAAGCTTTCTTT,CASSLTPNTEAFF
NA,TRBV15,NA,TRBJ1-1,TGTGCCACCAGCAGAGATCTAACAGGAACTGAAGCTTTCTTT,CATSRDLTGTEAFF
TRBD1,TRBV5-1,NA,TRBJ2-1,TGCGCCAGCAGCATCGACAGGGCTTTGGGTGAGCAGTTCTTC,CASSIDRALGEQFF